Listed below are T cell receptor beta chains from one sample, sequenced in a study of cytomegalovirus exposure and HLA in healthy donors. Data came from immunoSEQ multiplex PCR; TCRdb stores just in-frame clones and leaves some out. The table shows roughly 130,000 clones, with 66% occurring only once. Sequencing used PBMCs. These receptors all come from a woman in her sixties or seventies in good health and CMV-seronegative. Each CDR3 is given with its conserved first and last residue. A D gene is named only where the DNA matches it firmly. Not every row has a clone size; where given, it reads once, few, many or a size class.

length: 15
V: TRBV5-1
D: TRBD2
J: TRBJ2-5
size: NA
CDR3: CASSGLAGSVGEQYF
DNA: TGCGCCAGCAGCGGACTAGCGGGGAGCGTTGGGGAGCAGTACTTC

length: 15
V: TRBV15
D: TRBD1
J: TRBJ1-1
size: NA
CDR3: CATSPGRTGKTEAFF
DNA: TGTGCCACCAGCCCCGGGAGGACAGGGAAAACTGAAGCTTTCTTT

length: 12
V: TRBV5-4
D: NA
J: TRBJ2-7
size: NA
CDR3: CASSAVRGEQYF
DNA: TGTGCCAGCAGCGCCGTCAGGGGCGAGCAGTACTTC

length: 13
V: TRBV19
D: TRBD1
J: TRBJ1-6
size: NA
CDR3: CASSRTGVSPLHF
DNA: TGTGCCAGTTCGAGGACAGGGGTCTCACCCCTCCACTTT

length: 15
V: TRBV5-4
D: TRBD1
J: TRBJ2-3
size: NA
CDR3: CASSLEGTGSDTQYF
DNA: TGTGCCAGCAGCTTGGAAGGGACAGGGTCGGATACGCAGTATTTT

length: 13
V: TRBV5-1
D: NA
J: TRBJ1-1
size: few
CDR3: CASSLGVPTEAFF
DNA: TGCGCCAGCAGCTTGGGCGTACCGACTGAAGCTTTCTTT

length: 15
V: TRBV9
D: TRBD2
J: TRBJ2-3
size: NA
CDR3: CASSVQGTSEGTQYF
DNA: TGTGCCAGCAGCGTACAAGGGACTAGCGAAGGTACGCAGTATTTT

length: 14
V: TRBV5-1
D: NA
J: TRBJ1-3
size: NA
CDR3: CASSSDVRGNTIYF
DNA: TGCGCCAGCAGCTCCGACGTGCGGGGAAACACCATATATTTT

length: 13
V: TRBV7-3
D: TRBD2
J: TRBJ2-1
size: NA
CDR3: CASSPTGGGAQFF
DNA: TGTGCCAGCAGCCCCACGGGAGGGGGGGCGCAGTTCTTC

length: 18
V: TRBV7-6
D: TRBD2
J: TRBJ2-1
size: NA
CDR3: CASSLEDWRGLAGNEQFF
DNA: TGTGCCAGCAGCTTAGAGGATTGGCGGGGACTAGCGGGCAACGAGCAGTTCTTC

length: 15
V: TRBV7-2
D: NA
J: TRBJ1-5
size: NA
CDR3: CASSLDRTVGQPQHF
DNA: TGTGCCAGCAGCTTAGATCGGACAGTGGGTCAGCCCCAGCATTTT

length: 15
V: TRBV11-1
D: TRBD2
J: TRBJ2-7
size: NA
CDR3: CASSLELAGVHEQYF
DNA: TGTGCCAGCAGCTTAGAACTAGCGGGCGTCCACGAGCAGTACTTC

length: 16
V: TRBV5-1
D: TRBD2
J: TRBJ2-1
size: NA
CDR3: CASSLGGASGVNEQFF
DNA: TGCGCCAGCAGCTTGGGGGGGGCTAGCGGGGTCAATGAGCAGTTCTTC

length: 17
V: TRBV7-9
D: TRBD2
J: TRBJ2-5
size: NA
CDR3: CASSFRGTSGGKETQYF
DNA: TGTGCCAGCAGCTTTAGGGGGACTAGCGGGGGAAAAGAGACCCAGTACTTC

length: 13
V: TRBV7-9
D: TRBD1
J: TRBJ2-7
size: few
CDR3: CASSLSRGLEQYF
DNA: TGTGCCAGCAGCTTGTCCAGGGGGTTAGAGCAGTACTTC